This TCR beta chain stems from a study of blood T cell repertoires in COVID-19. TCRdb keeps only in-frame clones here, not all; method: immunoSEQ multiplex PCR. The data contain 150,000 to 200,000 clones, around 81% of them seen just once; the ten biggest clones take up about 2.7%. From germline, CDR1 is SNHLY and CDR2 FYNNEI. Trimming pared 8 bases from V and 7 bases from J, leaving 23 bases between. The CDR3 extends over 15 amino acids. This clone was detected a few times. The V call is TRBV2, the J call TRBJ1-2; D is undetermined. Sequencing was carried out using peripheral blood. This clonotype originated in a human donor with acute or convalescent COVID-19. The donor label of this sample is uncertain. The CDR3 loop is CASQSYRHSSGGYTF. CDR3 sequence (DNA): TGTGCCAGCCAGAGCTATAGACATTCATCTGGTGGCTACACCTTC.